This T cell receptor (beta chain) was captured in a study of blood T cell repertoires in COVID-19. As for the study in general: The United States, Italy and Spain were the sources of the acute and convalescent COVID-19 samples. PBMCs, B-cell-depleted T cells, or T cells were the source of the cDNA or gDNA that made up the material.

TCRdb keeps only in-frame clones here, not all; method: immunoSEQ multiplex PCR. The sample shows roughly 18,000 clones, approximately 91% of them seen only once. Germline values: CDR1 SGHRS, CDR2 YFSETQ. V lost 1 base and J 10 bases, leaving 15 bases between the germline ends. The CDR3 has 15 amino acids. The source of this sequence is a human donor in a cohort sampled during active COVID-19. Specimen: peripheral blood. This chain connects TRBV5-1 to TRBJ1-6, with a weak D call TRBD1 (5 bases). The CDR3 protein is CASSLFGTRGSPLHF. CDR3 in DNA: TGCGCCAGCAGCTTGTTCGGGACCCGGGGGTCACCCCTCCACTTT.